This T cell receptor beta chain derives from a study of blood T cell repertoires in COVID-19. Background on the study: The samples span acute and convalescent COVID-19 from the United States, Italy and Spain. T cells, B-cell-depleted T cells, or PBMCs supplied cDNA or gDNA.

Original data processing: Amplifying reference gene primers gave estimates of nucleated cell counts. The assay was immunoSEQ multiplex PCR, and TCRdb's table has in-frame clones only and misses some. Clonal size and the V and J genes are those of that table, whereas D and trimming came from the DNA. The sample lists 200,000 to 300,000 clones, about four fifths occurring once. The V gene's germline CDR1 is MNHEY and CDR2 SMNVEV (reference sequence). Trimming removed 11 bases at V and 9 bases at J, with 17 bases between. The CDR3 loop spans 13 amino acids. The J gene is TRBJ1-6, the V gene TRBV27; possibly TRBD1 for D (5 bases). This TCR came from a woman aged 70-85 years with acute or convalescent COVID-19. The source material was peripheral blood. CDR3 loop: CASRGTPRSPLHF. CDR3 DNA sequence: TGTGCCTCCCGGGGGACCCCCCGTTCACCCCTCCACTTT.